A single sample gave rise to the 16 T cell receptor beta chains below, sequenced in a study of blood T cell repertoires in COVID-19. Sequencing was performed with immunoSEQ multiplex PCR; in TCRdb, only in-frame clones are kept and a portion is missing. The data hold about 15,000 clones, with 70% to 90% observed a single time. The specimen sequenced was peripheral blood. The receptors derive from a man between 65 and 79 years old in a cohort sampled during active COVID-19.

V gene TRBV5-4 combines with J gene TRBJ2-7; possibly TRBD2 for D (5 bases). From germline, CDR1 is SGHNT and CDR2 YYREEE (reference sequence). The CDR3 spans 16 residues. V dropped 0 bases and J dropped 3 bases, with 16 bases sitting between them. The CDR3 DNA reads as TGTGCCAGCAGCTTGGGCCCCTCGGACTTATTCTACGAGCAGTACTTC. Encoded protein: CASSLGPSDLFYEQYF.

As DNA, the CDR3 is TGTGCCAGCAGTTTTCCCAGGGTTAACTATGGCTACACCTTC. It is translated as CASSFPRVNYGYTF. The gene calls are TRBV28 and TRBJ1-2; TRBD1 is a possible D gene (5 bases). Germline lookup yields CDR1 MDHEN and CDR2 SYDVKM. This CDR3 comprises 14 residues. The V end was cut by 3 bases, the J end by 1 base, with 9 bases between.

The chain joins TRBV24-1 to TRBJ2-7; 8 bases map to TRBD1. This CDR3 region has 14 residues. J lost 2 bases, V lost 4 bases, and 3 bases had no gene match. Germline CDR1 reads KGHDR; CDR2 reads SFDVKD. CDR3 amino acids: CATSERTGTYEQYF. In nucleotides, the CDR3 is TGTGCCACCAGTGAGAGGACAGGGACCTACGAGCAGTACTTC.

The chain uses TRBV11-2 and TRBJ2-7, with a tentative D call TRBD1 (5 bases). Trimming took 3 bases from V and 1 from J, leaving 13 bases between them. The CDR3 spans 15 residues. Germline values: CDR1 SGHAT, CDR2 FQNNGV. CDR3 protein: CASSFGREFSYEQYF. The CDR3, as DNA: TGTGCCAGCAGCTTCGGCAGGGAATTTTCCTACGAGCAGTACTTC.

The chain carries TRBV3-1 (or the pseudogene TRBV3-2) and TRBJ2-7, with D tentatively TRBD1 (6 bases). The ends were cut back, 2 bases at V and 5 bases at J, with 13 bases in the middle. The V gene's germline CDR1 is LGHDT and CDR2 YNNKEL (reference sequence). The CDR3 totals 14 residues. CDR3 nucleotides: TGTGCCAGCAGCCAAAGGGCAGGGGTCCACGAGCAGTACTTC. Translated: CASSQRAGVHEQYF.

The chain uses TRBV6-1 and TRBJ2-5; 7 bases are a match to TRBD2. V lost 3 bases to trimming and J lost 5 bases; unmatched junction nucleotides: 9. Germline CDR1 reads MNHNS; CDR2 reads SASEGT. The CDR3 runs to 15 residues. The CDR3 reads CASSDPLAKAETQYF. For the CDR3, the DNA is TGTGCCAGCAGTGACCCACTAGCGAAGGCCGAGACCCAGTACTTC.

The chain is built from TRBV7-9 and TRBJ2-3, with 12 bases identical to TRBD2. Trimming removed 5 bases from V and 4 bases from J; junction bases left unmatched: 7. CDR3 length equals 16 residues. The germline V gene has CDR1 SEHNR and CDR2 FQNEAQ (reference sequence). The DNA for the CDR3 is TGTGCCAGCAGCATCTGGACTAGCGGGAATGCAGATACGCAGTATTTT. Translation gives CASSIWTSGNADTQYF.

This chain uses TRBV3-1 (or the pseudogene TRBV3-2) with TRBJ1-1, with 7 bases identical to TRBD1. The CDR3 extends over 14 amino acids. Trimming took 4 bases from V and 6 from J; bases not matched to a gene: 8. Per the germline V gene, CDR1 is LGHDT and CDR2 is YNNKEL (reference sequence). The CDR3: CASSPGTVSPEAFF. In DNA form, the CDR3 reads TGTGCCAGCAGCCCCGGGACAGTCTCCCCTGAAGCTTTCTTT.

The chain joins TRBV5-1 to TRBJ1-6; TRBD1 might be the D (6 bases). There are 15 residues in the CDR3. Germline V CDR1 and CDR2: SGHRS, YFSETQ. V lost 2 bases and J lost 8, with 14 bases in between. CDR3 protein: CASSFGRGGDSPLHF. The CDR3 coding sequence is TGCGCCAGCAGCTTCGGTAGGGGGGGTGATTCACCCCTCCACTTT.

The chain is built from TRBV7-3 and TRBJ2-1; D possibly corresponds to TRBD1 (5 bases). The CDR3 is 15 amino acids. Trimming removed 3 bases at V and 6 bases at J, with 15 bases between. In germline, CDR1 is SGHTA, CDR2 FQGTGA. The CDR3 nucleotides read TGTGCCAGCAGCTTGCTCCAGGGTTCACTCAATGAGCAGTTCTTC. It specifies CASSLLQGSLNEQFF. The full variable domain, completed using reference TRBV7-3 and TRBJ2-1, is GAGVSQTPSNKVTEKGKYVELRCDPISGHTALYWYRQSLGQGPEFLIYFQGTGAADDSGLPNDRFFAVRPEGSVSTLKIQRTERGDSAVYLCASSLLQGSLNEQFFGPGTRLTVL.

The V and J genes are TRBV19 and TRBJ1-1; D remains ambiguous. CDR1 is LNHDA and CDR2 is SQIVND in the germline V gene (reference sequence). The length of the CDR3 is 13 residues. V was trimmed by 1 base and J by 8 bases, leaving 11 bases between them. DNA of the CDR3: TGTGCCAGTAGTATAGGACTCATGACGGAAGCTTTCTTT. It yields the protein CASSIGLMTEAFF.

The rearrangement links TRBV27 to TRBJ2-7; 14 bases are shared with TRBD2. The CDR3 runs 15 residues. Germline V gene sequence: CDR1 MNHEY, CDR2 SMNVEV (reference sequence). The J segment lost 9 bases and the V segment lost 5 bases, leaving 9 bases of the junction unmatched. CDR3 DNA sequence: TGTGCCAGCAGTCCCGGGACTAGCGGGAGTATGGTGCAGTACTTC. This gives the protein CASSPGTSGSMVQYF.

V gene TRBV2 combines with J gene TRBJ2-7; tentative D call: TRBD2 (5 bases). V was trimmed by 2 bases and J by 3 bases, leaving 8 bases between them. Germline assignment: CDR1 SNHLY and CDR2 FYNNEI. This CDR3 comprises 13 residues. CDR3 sequence: CASSETRHYEQYF. The CDR3 DNA follows: TGTGCCAGCAGTGAAACTAGACACTACGAGCAGTACTTC.

This chain uses TRBV7-2 with TRBJ2-2, with 7 bases aligning to TRBD1. In germline, CDR1 is SGHTA, CDR2 FQGNSA. This CDR3 region has 15 residues. V lost 5 bases to trimming and J lost 6 bases; unmatched junction nucleotides: 9. In nucleotides, the CDR3 is TGTGCCAGCAGCACCGGGACAGACAACCCCGGGGAGCTGTTTTTT. Translated: CASSTGTDNPGELFF.

The chain links TRBV5-4 to TRBJ1-4; TRBD1 matches at 12 bases. Germline V gene lookup returns CDR1 SGHNT and CDR2 YYREEE (reference sequence). This CDR3 has 18 residues. Trimming cost V 4 bases and J 7 bases; bases outside gene matches: 14. CDR3 nucleotides: TGTGCCAGCAGCCCCACCGGGGGACAGGGGGCGCGAGGTGAAAAACTGTTTTTT. Translating it yields CASSPTGGQGARGEKLFF.

V gene TRBV9 combines with J gene TRBJ2-1; D possibly corresponds to TRBD1 (5 bases). V lost 3 bases and J 8 bases, leaving 9 bases between the germline ends. The CDR3 runs 12 residues. Germline CDR1 is SGDLS and CDR2 is YYNGEE. The CDR3 DNA reads as TGTGCCAGCAGCGCGACAGACTATGAGCAGTTCTTC. It specifies CASSATDYEQFF.